This T cell receptor (beta chain) derives from a study of tumour-infiltrating T cells in Burkitt lymphoma. Study-wide background: Repertoire clonality predicted overall and progression-free survival.

Trimming cost V 3 bases and J 5 bases, with 17 bases left between them. The CDR3 runs to 15 residues. Germline-derived CDR1 and CDR2 are SGDLS and YYNGEE. Repertoires were generated with immunoSEQ multiplex PCR, while TCRdb's copy carries only in-frame clones and drops some. This table holds about 5,600 clones, 15% to 20% found once. This clone was counted between two and nine times. The clonotype originates from a human donor with diffuse large B-cell lymphoma. Sequenced: tumor tissue. The chain joins TRBV9 to TRBJ1-1; D ambiguous. CDR3 nucleotides: TGTGCCAGCAGCGCCTGGGGAGGACCTGGAACTGAAGCTTTCTTT. Its protein product is CASSAWGGPGTEAFF.